This is a list of T cell receptor beta chains from one sample in a study of blood T cell dynamics during melanoma immunotherapy. The assay was immunoSEQ multiplex PCR, and TCRdb's table has in-frame clones only and misses some. In the table there are about 13,000 clones, around 84% of which are singletons. The starting material was blood, obtained from a patient treated with checkpoint blockade. The origin of the receptors is a human donor with melanoma. The CDR3 runs from the conserved cysteine through the conserved F or W. The D gene is left open where the match is weak. Expanded clones are given a class, and other clones once, few, many or no size at all.

CDR3aa,CDR3nt,j_gene,d_gene,abundance,v_gene
CASTRLGHTGNTIYF,TGTGCCAGCACCCGACTCGGGCACACAGGAAACACCATATATTTT,TRBJ1-3,NA,once,TRBV7-9
CSVWGQGSVGTEAFF,TGCAGCGTTTGGGGACAGGGATCCGTGGGGACTGAAGCTTTCTTT,TRBJ1-1,TRBD1,NA,TRBV29-1
CASSELSATEAFF,TGTGCCAGCAGTGAACTCTCGGCCACTGAAGCTTTCTTT,TRBJ1-1,NA,NA,TRBV6-4
CASSRDGDSYNEQFF,TGTGCCAGCAGCCGGGACGGAGACTCCTACAATGAGCAGTTCTTC,TRBJ2-1,NA,NA,TRBV11-3
CASSIGSHTEAFF,TGTGCCAGTAGTATAGGGAGCCACACTGAAGCTTTCTTT,TRBJ1-1,NA,NA,TRBV19
CASSLNPGITEAFF,TGCGCCAGCAGCTTGAATCCAGGGATCACTGAAGCTTTCTTT,TRBJ1-1,NA,NA,TRBV5-1
CASSPSPGQGNGYTF,TGTGCCAGCAGCCCATCACCGGGACAGGGGAATGGCTACACCTTC,TRBJ1-2,TRBD1,NA,TRBV5-5
CASSPLRQGRDTQYF,TGTGCCAGCAGCCCCCTTCGACAGGGAAGGGATACGCAGTATTTT,TRBJ2-3,TRBD1,NA,TRBV6-5
CAISRPTPGQGSEGYTF,TGTGCCATATCGCGGCCAACCCCGGGACAGGGAAGTGAGGGCTACACCTTC,TRBJ1-2,TRBD1,NA,TRBV10-3
CASSPPGGGYEQYF,TGTGCCAGCAGCCCCCCGGGTGGCGGCTACGAGCAGTACTTC,TRBJ2-7,NA,once,TRBV5-5
CASSPGQRMDTQYF,TGTGCCAGCAGTCCGGGACAGAGGATGGATACGCAGTATTTT,TRBJ2-3,TRBD1,NA,TRBV2
CASSVGETGYTF,TGTGCCAGCAGTGTCGGGGAGACGGGCTACACCTTC,TRBJ1-2,NA,NA,TRBV2
CASSRERRGYTF,TGTGCCAGCAGCCGAGAGAGGAGAGGCTACACCTTC,TRBJ1-2,NA,NA,TRBV7-9
CATSRDRGGQETQYF,TGTGCCACCAGCCGAGACAGGGGAGGTCAAGAGACCCAGTACTTC,TRBJ2-5,TRBD1,NA,TRBV15
CASSVAGQLNSPLHF,TGTGCCAGCAGCGTAGCGGGACAGCTTAATTCACCCCTCCACTTT,TRBJ1-6,TRBD1,few,TRBV9
CATSRDLDGGYGYTF,TGTGCCACCAGCAGAGATCTGGACGGGGGCTATGGCTACACCTTC,TRBJ1-2,NA,NA,TRBV15
CAIRDQGPAGYTF,TGTGCCATCAGGGATCAAGGACCCGCGGGCTACACCTTC,TRBJ1-2,NA,NA,TRBV10-3
CASSGRDRGPSYNSPLHF,TGTGCCAGCAGTGGCCGGGACAGGGGACCCTCCTATAATTCACCCCTCCACTTT,TRBJ1-6,TRBD1,NA,TRBV2
CAGGNEQFF,TGTGCTGGGGGGAATGAGCAGTTCTTC,TRBJ2-1,NA,NA,TRBV19
CASIPTEMNTEAFF,TGTGCCAGCATTCCGACGGAGATGAACACTGAAGCTTTCTTT,TRBJ1-1,NA,NA,TRBV2
CASSYSPGRYGYTF,TGTGCCAGCAGTTACTCCCCGGGGCGCTATGGCTACACCTTC,TRBJ1-2,NA,NA,TRBV6-5
CASSEAFRLAYEQFF,TGTGCCAGCAGTGAAGCTTTTAGACTAGCCTATGAGCAGTTCTTC,TRBJ2-1,TRBD2,NA,TRBV6-1
CASRPRQGDTETQYF,TGTGCCAGCAGACCCCGACAGGGGGATACGGAGACCCAGTACTTC,TRBJ2-5,TRBD1,NA,TRBV7-8
CASSQGLAGVVGNEQFF,TGCGCCAGCAGCCAAGGGCTAGCGGGAGTTGTAGGCAATGAGCAGTTCTTC,TRBJ2-1,TRBD2,once,TRBV4-1
CASSLGQGFGETQYF,TGTGCCAGCAGTTTGGGGCAGGGGTTCGGTGAGACCCAGTACTTC,TRBJ2-5,NA,NA,TRBV28
CASSRLGAFGGEQYF,TGTGCCAGCAGCCGACTCGGGGCCTTCGGGGGAGAGCAGTACTTC,TRBJ2-7,NA,NA,TRBV14
CASSSPNTGELFF,TGTGCCAGCAGCTCCCCGAACACCGGGGAGCTGTTTTTT,TRBJ2-2,NA,NA,TRBV7-2
CASSFRQREASYNEQFF,TGTGCCAGCAGTTTTCGGCAGCGGGAGGCGTCCTACAATGAGCAGTTCTTC,TRBJ2-1,TRBD2,NA,TRBV7-8
CASSQTSGGADTQYF,TGTGCCAGCAGCCAGACTAGCGGGGGGGCAGATACGCAGTATTTT,TRBJ2-3,TRBD2,NA,TRBV7-9
CASSMRALVNEQFF,TGTGCCAGCAGCATGAGGGCCCTAGTAAATGAGCAGTTCTTC,TRBJ2-1,NA,NA,TRBV11-1
CASSSGQGASGANVLTF,TGTGCCAGCAGCTCCGGACAGGGGGCCTCTGGGGCCAACGTCCTGACTTTC,TRBJ2-6,TRBD1,NA,TRBV7-6
CASSIRTSGSYEQYF,TGTGCCAGTAGTATCCGGACTAGCGGGAGTTACGAGCAGTACTTC,TRBJ2-7,TRBD2,NA,TRBV19
CASIQLGGAGYEQYF,TGCGCCAGCATCCAACTCGGGGGGGCTGGCTACGAGCAGTACTTC,TRBJ2-7,TRBD2,NA,TRBV10-2
CASSKSGANVLTF,TGTGCCAGCAGTAAATCTGGGGCCAACGTCCTGACTTTC,TRBJ2-6,NA,NA,TRBV5-4
CASSGRAEWRKQFF,TGTGCCAGCAGTGGCAGGGCAGAATGGAGGAAGCAGTTCTTC,TRBJ2-1,NA,NA,TRBV6-5
CASSEQGSYEQYF,TGTGCCAGCAGTGAACAGGGATCATACGAGCAGTACTTC,TRBJ2-7,NA,NA,TRBV2
CASSLVSEPYNEQFF,TGCGCCAGCAGCTTGGTATCGGAGCCCTACAATGAGCAGTTCTTC,TRBJ2-1,NA,NA,TRBV5-1
CASKRPGGNIQYF,TGTGCCAGCAAACGCCCAGGGGGGAACATTCAGTACTTC,TRBJ2-4,NA,NA,TRBV6-1
CASSLGDRAHSPLHF,TGTGCCAGCTCCCTAGGGGACAGGGCGCATTCACCCCTCCACTTT,TRBJ1-6,TRBD1,NA,TRBV13
CASSSGPDTEAFF,TGTGCCAGCAGCTCCGGGCCAGACACTGAAGCTTTCTTT,TRBJ1-1,NA,NA,TRBV7-3
CASGLDRGGYTF,TGTGCTAGTGGTTTGGACAGGGGAGGCTACACCTTC,TRBJ1-2,TRBD1,NA,TRBV12-5
CASSQDEPQEEKLFF,TGTGCCAGCAGCCAAGATGAACCACAGGAGGAAAAACTGTTTTTT,TRBJ1-4,NA,once,TRBV4-2
CASSTYRGAFF,TGTGCCAGCAGTACCTACAGGGGAGCTTTCTTT,TRBJ1-1,TRBD1,NA,TRBV6-1
CASTKGVRTGELFF,TGTGCCAGCACAAAGGGGGTACGCACCGGGGAGCTGTTTTTT,TRBJ2-2,NA,NA,TRBV2
CASSSGTDPGNTIYF,TGTGCCAGCAGCTCCGGGACAGACCCTGGAAACACCATATATTTT,TRBJ1-3,TRBD1,few,TRBV7-9
CASSPRAGGLSYEQYF,TGTGCCAGCAGCCCTAGGGCAGGGGGGCTATCCTACGAGCAGTACTTC,TRBJ2-7,NA,NA,TRBV7-6
CASSQVGQTKNIQYF,TGCGCCAGCAGCCAAGTAGGTCAGACCAAAAACATTCAGTACTTC,TRBJ2-4,NA,NA,TRBV4-1
CASSLLSGSNTGELFF,TGTGCCAGCAGCTTATTGTCGGGGTCGAACACCGGGGAGCTGTTTTTT,TRBJ2-2,NA,NA,TRBV7-8
CASSEPGLAGSYEQYF,TGTGCCAGCAGTGAACCGGGACTAGCGGGCTCCTACGAGCAGTACTTC,TRBJ2-7,TRBD2,NA,TRBV6-1
CASTRGVRDNEQFF,TGCGCCAGCACCCGGGGGGTACGAGACAATGAGCAGTTCTTC,TRBJ2-1,TRBD2,NA,TRBV5-1
CASSRPGQGSNEQFF,TGTGCCAGCAGTAGACCGGGACAGGGAAGCAATGAGCAGTTCTTC,TRBJ2-1,TRBD1,NA,TRBV6-1
CASNRGRPDTQYF,TGTGCCTCAAACAGGGGGCGCCCAGATACGCAGTATTTT,TRBJ2-3,TRBD1,NA,TRBV30
CASRTGADTQYF,TGTGCCAGCAGGACAGGAGCAGATACGCAGTATTTT,TRBJ2-3,NA,NA,TRBV6-1
CASSFGENYEQYF,TGTGCCAGCAGCTTCGGAGAGAACTACGAGCAGTACTTC,TRBJ2-7,NA,NA,TRBV7-2